Presented here are 26 T cell receptor beta chains from one specimen sequenced in a study of regulatory T cells in long-lasting Graves disease. TCR beta libraries were built with iRepertoire HTBI primers and Arm-PCR of CDR3 regions. TCRdb recomputed calls from the multiplex PCR reads with MiXCR, one row per CDR3 protein. The sample lists around 230,000 distinct CDR3 sequences; about a sixth were seen once. Time point in this sample: newly diagnosed GD, antithyroid drugs for less than 3 months. Preparation of the TCR library used RNA extracted from PBMCs. Source: peripheral blood mononuclear cells (PBMCs), taken at new diagnosis, from a patient treated with antithyroid drugs. These receptors all come from a female donor with Graves disease.

V is TRBV24-1 and J is TRBJ2-7; D might be TRBD1 or TRBD2, each matching 5 bases. The CDR3 has 11 amino acids. V lost 8 bases and J 6 bases, leaving 10 bases between the germline ends. In germline, CDR1 is KGHDR, CDR2 SFDVKD. The CDR3 sequence: CATTNGGEQYF. Here the CDR3 DNA reads TGTGCCACCACCAATGGGGGCGAGCAGTACTTC.

Details on this clonotype: It is likely a read error: a sequence one base away is far more abundant. This rearrangement joins TRBV3-1 to TRBJ2-3; D remains unclear. Germline values: CDR1 LGHDT, CDR2 YNNKEL (reference sequence). This CDR3 comprises 12 residues. DNA of the CDR3: TGTGCCAGCAGCTTCATAGCAGATACGCACTATTTT. Translating it yields CASSFIADTHYF.

The table lists this clonotype with many counts. The chain couples TRBV19 to TRBJ1-1, with 7 nucleotides matching TRBD1. The junction had 8 bases not matched to a gene; V was cut back by 8 bases and J by 5 bases. The CDR3 runs to 13 residues. Germline V gene lookup returns CDR1 LNHDA and CDR2 SQIVND (reference sequence). CDR3 sequence (DNA): TGTGCCAGTTTTCCAGGGGGTGGGACTGAAGCTTTCTTT. Translating it yields CASFPGGGTEAFF.

At least ten counts were recorded for this clonotype. The chain carries TRBV6-2 or TRBV6-3 and TRBJ2-2; weak D call: TRBD2 (5 bases). Looked up from germline, CDR1 is MNHEY and CDR2 is SVGEGT. CDR3 length: 17 residues. V gave up 7 bases and J gave up 3 bases, with 21 bases separating them. As DNA, the CDR3 is TGTGCCAGCAACTACGACGCCGGAGTCGGGGACACCGGGGAGCTGTTTTTT. As protein: CASNYDAGVGDTGELFF.

V gene TRBV30 combines with J gene TRBJ2-3; maybe TRBD2 (6 bases). In germline, CDR1 is GTSNPN, CDR2 SVGIG (reference sequence). V was cut by 4 bases and J by 3 bases, with 14 bases left in between. This CDR3 contains 14 residues. This chain's CDR3 is CAWTLPRGTDTQYF. In DNA, the CDR3 is TGTGCCTGGACCCTACCCCGGGGGACAGATACGCAGTATTTT.

This chain uses TRBV7-8 with TRBJ2-7, with TRBD1 identical over 8 bases. The germline CDR1 and CDR2 sequences are SGHVS and FQNEAQ. The CDR3 has 13 residues. V was clipped by 6 bases and J by 7 bases; unmatched bases: 8. The chain's CDR3 is CASSSWTGQEQYF. DNA of the CDR3: TGTGCCAGCAGTTCCTGGACAGGGCAAGAGCAGTACTTC. Filled out from reference TRBV7-8 and TRBJ2-7, the complete variable domain reads GAGVSQSPRYKVAKRGQDVALRCDPISGHVSLFWYQQALGQGPEFLTYFQNEAQLDKSGLPSDRFFAERPEGSVSTLKIQRTQQEDSAVYLCASSSWTGQEQYFGPGTRLTVT.

This clonotype was counted many times. The V call is TRBV3-1, the J call TRBJ2-7, with D hard to call. Trimming took 0 bases from V and 7 from J, leaving 7 bases between them. CDR3 length: 12 residues. Germline V gene sequence: CDR1 LGHDT, CDR2 YNNKEL (reference sequence). CDR3 in DNA: TGTGCCAGCAGCCAAGATTTCGGGGAGCAGTACTTC. This translates into CASSQDFGEQYF.

This clonotype has at least ten counts. This sequence joins TRBV20-1 and TRBJ2-7, with 11 bases lining up with TRBD1. The germline CDR1 and CDR2 sequences are DFQATT and SNEGSKA (reference sequence). Trimming at V came to 5 bases and at J to 6 bases, leaving 6 bases not matched to a gene. There are 13 residues in the CDR3. DNA for the CDR3: TGCAGTGCTCCGGGGGACAGGGGGGCCGAGCAGTACTTC. Residues: CSAPGDRGAEQYF.

The chain couples TRBV2 to TRBJ1-2; 9 bases are shared with TRBD1. J lost 8 bases, V lost 3 bases, and 13 bases had no gene match. From germline, CDR1 is SNHLY and CDR2 FYNNEI. This CDR3 contains 16 residues. The CDR3 sequence is CASSDQGRTGAQGYTF. The CDR3 nucleotides are TGTGCCAGCAGTGACCAAGGACGGACAGGGGCGCAGGGCTACACCTTC.

This clonotype was counted at least ten times. The V call is TRBV9, the J call TRBJ2-5, with 10 bases identical to TRBD2. This CDR3 has 14 residues. Germline loops: CDR1 SGDLS, CDR2 YYNGEE. Unmatched junction bases numbered 1, after V lost 3 bases and J lost 2 bases. As DNA, the CDR3 is TGTGCCAGCAGCGAGACTAGCGGGCAAGAGACCCAGTACTTC. Residues: CASSETSGQETQYF.

This clonotype showed up many times. The genes are TRBV18 and TRBJ2-5; D is unclear. Trimming shortened V by 4 bases and J by 0 bases, and 9 bases separated the two germline ends. The CDR3 sequence is 14 residues long. The germline V gene has CDR1 KGHSH and CDR2 LQKENI. CDR3 sequence: CASSQGLDQETQYF. The CDR3 DNA is TGTGCCAGCTCACAGGGCCTGGACCAAGAGACCCAGTACTTC.

Turning to this clonotype: The CDR3 carries no conserved terminal phenylalanine or tryptophan, so it likely arises from a read error. The chain uses TRBV18 and TRBJ2-2; D remains ambiguous. From germline, CDR1 is KGHSH and CDR2 LQKENI. CDR3 length: 13 amino acids. V was trimmed by 5 bases and J by 5 bases, leaving 9 bases between them. The CDR3 DNA reads TGTGCCAGCTCAAGTGTAATGACCGGGGAGCTGTTTTCT. Residues: CASSSVMTGELFS.

J is TRBJ2-2 and V is TRBV2; the D gene is possibly TRBD1 (6 bases). This CDR3 is built from 17 residues. Germline V gene data show CDR1 as SNHLY and CDR2 as FYNNEI. V was shortened by 0 bases and J by 5 bases, with 16 bases between the two germline ends. The CDR3 spells CASSEAPTGYQTGELFF. Here the CDR3 DNA reads TGTGCCAGCAGTGAAGCCCCGACAGGCTACCAAACCGGGGAGCTGTTTTTT. Variable domain in full (rest from reference TRBV2 and TRBJ2-2): EPEVTQTPSHQVTQMGQEVILRCVPISNHLYFYWYRQILGQKVEFLVSFYNNEISEKSEIFDDQFSVERPDGSNFTLKIRSTKLEDSAMYFCASSEAPTGYQTGELFFGEGSRLTVL.

This clonotype was picked up many times. V and J are TRBV29-1 and TRBJ2-5; 7 bases map to TRBD2. This CDR3 is built from 15 residues. Germline V gives CDR1 SQVTM, CDR2 ANQGSEA. The ends lost 2 bases at V and 0 bases at J; junction bases unmatched: 6. The CDR3 DNA reads as TGCAGCGTTGAATCGCCTAGCGGAAACCAAGAGACCCAGTACTTC. Its protein product is CSVESPSGNQETQYF. Combining the CDR3 with reference TRBV29-1 and TRBJ2-5 gives the whole variable domain SAVISQKPSRDICQRGTSLTIQCQVDSQVTMMFWYRQQPGQSLTLIATANQGSEATYESGFVIDKFPISRPNLTFSTLTVSNMSPEDSSIYLCSVESPSGNQETQYFGPGTRLLVL.

As regards this clonotype: A far more abundant clone sits one base away, making this likely a read error. The V gene is TRBV6-2 or TRBV6-3, the J gene TRBJ2-7; TRBD2 is a possible D gene (5 bases). Germline CDR1 reads MNHEY; CDR2 reads SVGEGT. CDR3 length: 13 amino acids. The ends were cut back, 5 bases at V and 6 bases at J, with 14 bases in the middle. The CDR3: CASSESSGSEQYF. CDR3 nucleotide sequence: TGTGCCAGCAGTGAGTCAAGCGGAAGCGAGCAGTACTTC.

This clonotype showed up just a few times. CDR3 sequence (DNA): TGCAGTGCTAAGGACAGGCCGAACACTGAAGCTTTCTTT. Translated, it gives CSAKDRPNTEAFF. This sequence joins TRBV20-1 and TRBJ1-1, with 7 bases that match TRBD1. The length of the CDR3 is 13 residues. Germline assignment: CDR1 DFQATT and CDR2 SNEGSKA (reference sequence). The J segment lost 1 base and the V segment lost 4 bases, leaving 3 bases of the junction unmatched.

This clonotype has ten or more counts. J is TRBJ1-1 and V is TRBV20-1; D gene uncertain. The CDR3 is 13 amino acids. V was trimmed by 2 bases and J by 1 base, leaving 8 bases between them. Germline-derived CDR1 and CDR2 are DFQATT and SNEGSKA (reference sequence). Here the CDR3 reads CSARTPGNTEAFF. The DNA of the CDR3 is TGCAGTGCTAGAACCCCAGGGAACACTGAAGCTTTCTTT.

Written as DNA, the CDR3 is TGTGCCAGCAGCTTATTTGGCGGGGGTAGCTCCTACGAGCAGTACTTC. It yields the protein CASSLFGGGSSYEQYF. This rearrangement joins TRBV11-3 to TRBJ2-7, with 7 bases identical to TRBD2. The CDR3 covers 16 residues. Losses at the gene ends were 2 bases for V and 0 bases for J; bases not matched to a gene: 7. The germline V gene encodes CDR1 SGHNT and CDR2 YENEEA.

This clonotype was seen many times. The genes are TRBV7-8 and TRBJ2-3; D call uncertain. The CDR3 runs to 16 residues. The germline V gene has CDR1 SGHVS and CDR2 FQNEAQ. V was cut by 1 base and J by 0 bases, with 11 bases left in between. The CDR3 DNA follows: TGTGCCAGCAGCTTAGAGGTCAGCCCCAGCACAGATACGCAGTATTTT. This translates into CASSLEVSPSTDTQYF.

This clonotype has ten or more counts. The J gene is TRBJ1-1, the V gene TRBV7-2, with 9 bases lining up with TRBD1. Germline trimming cut 6 bases from V and 4 bases from J; bases unmatched to any gene: 15. The CDR3 is 17 amino acids. CDR1 and CDR2 (germline): SGHTA, FQGNSA. The CDR3 sequence is CASRGTGRRGVGTEAFF. The CDR3 nucleotides read TGTGCCAGCAGGGGGACAGGGAGACGGGGGGTGGGCACTGAAGCTTTCTTT.

This clonotype has ten or more counts. The rearrangement links TRBV27 to TRBJ1-1; D uncertain. This CDR3 is 13 amino acids long. The germline V gene encodes CDR1 MNHEY and CDR2 SMNVEV (reference sequence). The V end lost 2 bases, the J end lost 0 bases, and 4 bases lay between the germline ends. CDR3 nucleotides: TGTGCCAGCAGTTTAAATCTGAACACTGAAGCTTTCTTT. Translating gives CASSLNLNTEAFF.

This clonotype was observed at least ten times. The chain recombines TRBV24-1 with TRBJ2-3; weak D call: TRBD1 (5 bases). This CDR3 has 14 amino acids. The V and J ends lost 5 bases and 2 bases respectively, with 10 bases between them. Per the germline V gene, CDR1 is KGHDR and CDR2 is SFDVKD. CDR3 amino acids: CATSAQDNTDTQYF. CDR3 coding DNA: TGTGCCACCAGTGCCCAGGACAACACAGATACGCAGTATTTT.

Many counts were recorded for this clonotype. The chain combines TRBV24-1 with TRBJ2-3, with 11 bases fitting TRBD2. V gave up 3 bases and J gave up 4 bases; unmatched junction bases: 5. The CDR3 is 16 residues long. Per germline, CDR1 KGHDR and CDR2 SFDVKD. CDR3 loop: CATSDSIAGGPDTQYF. Written as DNA, the CDR3 is TGTGCCACCAGTGATAGCATAGCGGGAGGGCCAGATACGCAGTATTTT.

This clonotype was counted only a few times. CDR3 protein: CASSERDRSNQPQHF. The CDR3 nucleotides are TGTGCCAGCAGTGAAAGGGACAGGTCTAATCAGCCCCAGCATTTT. The chain is built from TRBV2 and TRBJ1-5; TRBD1 agrees at 8 bases. The CDR3 extends over 15 amino acids. The J segment lost 4 bases and the V segment lost 2 bases, leaving 4 bases of the junction unmatched. The germline V gene has CDR1 SNHLY and CDR2 FYNNEI.

This chain links TRBV18 with TRBJ1-1; D remains unclear. CDR1 KGHSH and CDR2 LQKENI come from the germline V gene. The V end was cut by 4 bases, the J end by 7 bases, with 13 bases between. The CDR3 totals 13 residues. The CDR3 sequence is CASSHSVRGEAFF. The CDR3, as DNA: TGTGCCAGCTCACATAGCGTCCGGGGTGAAGCTTTCTTT. Combining the CDR3 with reference TRBV18 and TRBJ1-1 gives the whole variable domain NAGVMQNPRHLVRRRGQEARLRCSPMKGHSHVYWYRQLPEEGLKFMVYLQKENIIDESGMPKERFSAEFPKEGPSILRIQQVVRGDSAAYFCASSHSVRGEAFFGQGTRLTVV.

Ten or more counts support this clonotype. Here the CDR3 DNA reads TGCAGCGTTGAAGATGGGGGCGGTGGCTACACCTTC. Protein product: CSVEDGGGGYTF. The rearrangement joins TRBV29-1 to TRBJ1-2; D may be TRBD1 (6 bases). The V and J ends lost 0 bases and 7 bases respectively, with 9 bases between them. Germline loops: CDR1 SQVTM, CDR2 ANQGSEA. The CDR3 spans 12 residues.